This TCR beta chain was retrieved from a study of blood T cell repertoires in COVID-19. Germline CDR1 is SGHTA and CDR2 is FQGNSA. Trimming removed 5 bases from V and 8 bases from J; junction bases left unmatched: 11. CDR3 length: 15 residues. As originally analysed: The assay estimated nucleated cells by amplifying reference gene primers. Assay: immunoSEQ multiplex PCR; the TCRdb copy retains only in-frame clones and omits some. V, J and clone size were drawn from that table, and D and trimming were deduced from the DNA. Among roughly 140,000 clones listed, approximately 80% were seen once. In its sample, this clone was seen a few times. The same CDR3 can be traced to other DNA sequences in this sample.

The source of this sequence is a human donor in a cohort sampled during active COVID-19. This chain links TRBV7-2 with TRBJ1-2; 10 positions agree with TRBD1. The specimen was peripheral blood. CDR3 sequence reads: CASSTRQGAPRGYTF. The DNA of the CDR3 is TGTGCCAGCAGCACCCGACAGGGGGCGCCCCGAGGCTACACCTTC.